The 2 T cell receptor beta chains below come from one sample, sequenced in a study of CD4 T cells in relation to SARS-CoV-2 and coronaviruses. The method was immunoSEQ multiplex PCR; TCRdb's version includes in-frame clones alone and lacks a portion of them. The profile shows 20,000 or so clones, approximately 77% of them singletons. CD4+ T cells from unexposed donors were obtained before the COVID-19 pandemic (2011-2018). After about 10 days of culture, CD4+ T cells were isolated. Which antigens these TCRs recognize remains unknown. Sequencing was performed on CD4+ T cells from PBMCs, cultured in vitro. These receptors were obtained from a human donor in good health.

The V and J genes are TRBV12-5 and TRBJ1-2; the D is unclear. The CDR3 runs to 16 residues. V was cut by 2 bases and J by 0 bases, with 13 bases left in between. The germline CDR1 and CDR2 sequences are LGHNT and FRNRAP. The CDR3 reads CASGLYPPEPNYGYTF. CDR3 nucleotides: TGTGCTAGTGGTTTGTATCCCCCAGAACCTAACTATGGCTACACCTTC.

The rearrangement uses TRBV24-1 and TRBJ1-3; the D is unclear. The CDR3 spans 14 residues. V shed 3 bases and J shed 3 bases, with 8 bases lying between them. Germline V gene sequence: CDR1 KGHDR, CDR2 SFDVKD. For the CDR3, the DNA is TGTGCCACCAGTGATCCCCGCGTTGGAAACACCATATATTTT. Translating it yields CATSDPRVGNTIYF.